Detailed here is one TCR beta chain. The sample comes from a study of blood T cell repertoires in COVID-19. Sequenced by immunoSEQ multiplex PCR; TCRdb stores in-frame clones only, minus some. The sample holds some 520,000 clones, roughly nine tenths seen once. Trimming stripped 5 bases from V and 0 bases from J, with 13 bases between. The germline CDR1 and CDR2 sequences are KGHDR and SFDVKD. The CDR3 runs to 16 residues. This receptor was taken from a man younger than 35 with COVID-19, enrolled during active disease. This sequence joins TRBV24-1 and TRBJ2-1; weak D call: TRBD2 (5 bases). The specimen sequenced was peripheral blood. Written as DNA, the CDR3 is TGTGCCACCAGTGCCTTGGGAGAAGGCTCCTACAATGAGCAGTTCTTC. Translating gives CATSALGEGSYNEQFF.